These T cell receptor beta chains were read from a single sample in a study of OX40 agonist ivuxolimab in advanced cancers. Assay used: immunoSEQ multiplex PCR; TCRdb lists only in-frame clones, some missing. The sample lists around 52,000 clones; more than 80% were seen once. The sample in question was CD4+ or CD8+ T cells sorted from blood, obtained in a trial of the OX40 agonist ivuxolimab. These receptors all stem from an adult with an advanced solid tumor such as melanoma, head and neck, liver or kidney cancer. Each CDR3 is given with its conserved first and last residue. The D gene is left open where the match is weak. The size of a clone is reported for some rows only, either as once, few or many, or as a class for expanded clones.

cdr3_nt: TGTGCCAGCAGTGAAGAAGGCCCCGGGACAATACTCACCTATGGCTACACCTTC; cdr3_aa: CASSEEGPGTILTYGYTF; d_call: NA; v_call: TRBV6-1; clone_size: NA; j_call: TRBJ1-2
cdr3_nt: TGTGCCAGCAGCCCGGACCTTAACACCGGGGAGCTGTTTTTT; cdr3_aa: CASSPDLNTGELFF; d_call: NA; v_call: TRBV7-7; clone_size: NA; j_call: TRBJ2-2
cdr3_nt: TGCGCCAGCAGCCCGCAACCGAGCGGGACGGGCGGGGGCGAGCAGTACTTC; cdr3_aa: CASSPQPSGTGGGEQYF; d_call: TRBD2; v_call: TRBV5-1; clone_size: once; j_call: TRBJ2-7
cdr3_nt: TGTGCCAGCAGCCAAGGTGGAGCGGGCGTCACAGATACGCAGTATTTT; cdr3_aa: CASSQGGAGVTDTQYF; d_call: NA; v_call: TRBV14; clone_size: once; j_call: TRBJ2-3
cdr3_nt: TGTGCCTCGGGTAACACTGAAGCTTTCTTT; cdr3_aa: CASGNTEAFF; d_call: NA; v_call: TRBV19; clone_size: few; j_call: TRBJ1-1
cdr3_nt: TGCAGCGTTGCGGTGAACACTGAAGCTTTCTTT; cdr3_aa: CSVAVNTEAFF; d_call: NA; v_call: TRBV29-1; clone_size: NA; j_call: TRBJ1-1
cdr3_nt: TGTGCCAGCAGTGAAGTCGGGCGAGGGGAAAATTCACCCCTCCACTTT; cdr3_aa: CASSEVGRGENSPLHF; d_call: NA; v_call: TRBV2; clone_size: NA; j_call: TRBJ1-6
cdr3_nt: TGTGCCAGTAGTAAAAGCTCCCCACTAGCGGGAGTTCCCAATGAGCAGTTCTTC; cdr3_aa: CASSKSSPLAGVPNEQFF; d_call: TRBD2; v_call: TRBV19; clone_size: once; j_call: TRBJ2-1
cdr3_nt: TGTGCCAGCAGTTACGGACTAGCGGGACCCACAGATACGCAGTATTTT; cdr3_aa: CASSYGLAGPTDTQYF; d_call: TRBD2; v_call: TRBV6-6; clone_size: NA; j_call: TRBJ2-3
cdr3_nt: TGTGCCAGCAGTGAATACACAGGAAGGAAGGGCATGAACACTGAAGCTTTCTTT; cdr3_aa: CASSEYTGRKGMNTEAFF; d_call: NA; v_call: TRBV2; clone_size: NA; j_call: TRBJ1-1
cdr3_nt: TGTGCCTGGAGTACAGGGGCCTACGAGCAGTACTTC; cdr3_aa: CAWSTGAYEQYF; d_call: TRBD1; v_call: TRBV30; clone_size: NA; j_call: TRBJ2-7
cdr3_nt: TGTGCCAGCTCACCTATAGCGGTTACCTACAATGAGCAGTTCTTC; cdr3_aa: CASSPIAVTYNEQFF; d_call: NA; v_call: TRBV18; clone_size: NA; j_call: TRBJ2-1
cdr3_nt: TGTGCCAGCAGCAATTGGGATTCACCCCTCCACTTT; cdr3_aa: CASSNWDSPLHF; d_call: NA; v_call: TRBV6-1; clone_size: NA; j_call: TRBJ1-6
cdr3_nt: TGCGCCAGCAGAACCGGGACTAGCGGAGAGACCCAGTACTTC; cdr3_aa: CASRTGTSGETQYF; d_call: TRBD2; v_call: TRBV5-1; clone_size: NA; j_call: TRBJ2-5
cdr3_nt: TGTGCCAGCAGCCCCCTCCGGGACCGGACCTACGAGCAGTACTTC; cdr3_aa: CASSPLRDRTYEQYF; d_call: NA; v_call: TRBV7-2; clone_size: NA; j_call: TRBJ2-7